The 28 T cell receptor beta chains below all came from one sample that was sequenced in a study of blood T cells in healthy people across ages. Primers used in a second PCR of about 6 to 11 cycles were a sample-barcoded 5' primer and a J-beta primer mix. From the 5' RACE reads, TCRdb called clonotypes with MiXCR, one entry per CDR3 protein. The data show about 1,400,000 distinct CDR3 sequences, approximately 59% seen once. Sample: blood. The receptors come from a man aged 18 to 30 in good health.

This clonotype was seen a few times. One end of the junction does not line up with germline, which may come from a read error. The gene calls are TRBV6-6 and TRBJ2-4, with D possibly being TRBD1 or TRBD2 (5 bases each). The DNA end is a closer match to TRBJ2-7, so the J assignment may be wrong. Germline CDR1 and CDR2: MNHNY and SVGAGI (reference sequence). The CDR3 has 14 residues. This CDR3 reads CASSYGDVSDEQYF. CDR3 nucleotide sequence: TGTGCCAGCAGTTATGGGGACGTCTCCGACGAGCAGTACTTC.

The V call is TRBV24-1, the J call TRBJ2-3; 7 nucleotides match TRBD1. V lost 2 bases and J lost 2; bases outside the gene matches: 3. The CDR3 consists of 15 residues. The germline V gene has CDR1 KGHDR and CDR2 SFDVKD. The CDR3 region has the DNA TGTGCCACCAGTGATTGGGGACAGAACACAGATACGCAGTATTTT. Amino acids: CATSDWGQNTDTQYF.

The genes are TRBV20-1 and TRBJ1-5; the D is unclear. From germline, CDR1 is DFQATT and CDR2 SNEGSKA (reference sequence). V lost 6 bases and J lost 3, with 15 bases in between. The CDR3 runs 14 residues. The CDR3 DNA follows: TGCAGTGCCCCCCCCCTAGGGAACAATCAGCCCCAGCATTTT. Protein sequence: CSAPPLGNNQPQHF.

V usage is TRBV11-2 and J usage is TRBJ2-3; perhaps TRBD2 as D (6 bases). V was pared by 1 base and J by 2 bases, with 13 bases between. Germline CDR1 and CDR2: SGHAT and FQNNGV. This CDR3 comprises 16 residues. The CDR3 loop reads CASSLVGAGPTDTQYF. The CDR3 DNA sequence: TGTGCCAGCAGCTTAGTGGGAGCGGGCCCCACAGATACGCAGTATTTT.

The gene calls are TRBV5-6 and TRBJ2-7; D remains unclear. This CDR3 comprises 14 residues. Trimming removed 2 bases from V and 0 bases from J, with 9 bases in between. From germline, CDR1 is SGHDT and CDR2 YYEEEE. The CDR3 is CASSFTADSYEQYF. The CDR3 DNA is TGTGCCAGCAGCTTCACTGCTGACTCCTACGAGCAGTACTTC.

The gene calls are TRBV7-9 and TRBJ2-7; 9 nucleotides align to TRBD2. The last part of the DNA fits TRBJ2-1 better; the J call may be wrong. CDR1 is SEHNR and CDR2 is FQNEAQ in the germline V gene (reference sequence). This CDR3 has 16 residues. CDR3 sequence (DNA): TGTGCCAGCAGCCCCCTCCCAATAGCGGGGGACAATGAGCAGTTCTTC. Translating it yields CASSPLPIAGDNEQFF.

The V and J genes are TRBV21-1 and TRBJ2-3; TRBD2, as called in the table, went unchecked against the DNA. TRBV21-1 is tagged as a pseudogene. This CDR3 comprises 16 residues. CDR3 DNA: TGTGCCAGCAGTAGCGGGGGGGCCGAAGGAGCAGATACGCAGTATTTT. Its translation: CASSSGGAEGADTQYF.

On this clonotype: Germline and junction disagree at one end, which may indicate a read error. V is TRBV4-1 and J is TRBJ2-3; D remains ambiguous. This CDR3 has 13 amino acids. Germline V CDR1 and CDR2: MGHRA, YSYEKL. For the CDR3, the DNA is TGTGCCAGCAGTCAAGGGAACACAGATACGCAGTATTTT. Translation gives CASSQGNTDTQYF.

This clonotype was counted a few times. The chain links TRBV29-1 to TRBJ2-4; 7 positions match TRBD2. The DNA matches TRBJ2-7 better at its end, which makes the J call doubtful. The CDR3 has 13 residues. CDR1 and CDR2 (germline): SQVTM, ANQGSEA. The CDR3 region is CSVVAGEGYEQYF. The DNA of the CDR3 is TGCAGCGTTGTTGCGGGGGAGGGGTACGAGCAGTACTTC.

This chain joins TRBV7-9 and TRBJ2-5, with D tentatively TRBD2 (5 bases). Germline V lookup: CDR1 SEHNR, CDR2 FQNEAQ (reference sequence). Between the trimmed V and J ends, which lost 4 bases and 11 bases, there was a span of 20 bases. The CDR3 consists of 14 residues. CDR3 loop: CASSSGILSGEQYF. CDR3 nucleotides: TGTGCCAGCAGCTCCGGGATTCTGAGTGGGGAGCAGTACTTC. Using reference TRBV7-9 and TRBJ2-5 for the parts outside the CDR3, the full variable domain is DTGVSQNPRHKITKRGQNVTFRCDPISEHNRLYWYRQTLGQGPEFLTYFQNEAQLEKSRLLSDRFSAERPKGSFSTLEIQRTEQGDSAMYLCASSSGILSGEQYFGPGTRLLVL.

The sample holds a few counts of this clonotype. The J gene is TRBJ2-7, the V gene TRBV4-1; the D is unclear. This CDR3 comprises 13 residues. Germline CDR1 is MGHRA and CDR2 is YSYEKL. Trimming shortened V by 3 bases and J by 7 bases, and 13 bases separated the two germline ends. CDR3 loop: CASSQVSHDEQYF. In DNA, the CDR3 is TGCGCCAGCAGCCAGGTATCGCACGATGAGCAGTACTTC.

This clonotype was seen a handful of times. DNA of the CDR3: TGCAGCGTTTGGACTAGCGGGGCCTACGAGCAGTACTTC. It translates to CSVWTSGAYEQYF. The chain employs TRBV29-1 and TRBJ2-7, with TRBD2 matching over 12 bases. Germline CDR1 is SQVTM and CDR2 is ANQGSEA. CDR3 length: 13 residues. Trimming cost V 5 bases and J 2 bases; bases outside gene matches: 1.

The V gene is TRBV20-1, the J gene TRBJ2-1; the match to TRBD2 covers 12 bases. Germline V gene sequence: CDR1 DFQATT, CDR2 SNEGSKA (reference sequence). This CDR3 is built from 18 residues. Trimming took 2 bases from V and 0 from J; bases not matched to a gene: 8. In nucleotides, the CDR3 is TGCAGTGCTAGACTGACTAGCGGGAGCGACCACTCCTACAATGAGCAGTTCTTC. The encoded protein is CSARLTSGSDHSYNEQFF.

V and J are TRBV29-1 and TRBJ2-1; a weak D match, TRBD1 (6 bases). The DNA end lines up better with TRBJ2-7; the J call may be wrong. The CDR3 is made up of 14 amino acids. Germline CDR1 reads SQVTM; CDR2 reads ANQGSEA. The CDR3 reads CSVDITGTNNEQYF. As DNA, the CDR3 is TGCAGCGTTGATATCACAGGGACCAACAATGAGCAGTACTTC.

This clonotype occurred once. The J gene is TRBJ1-2, the V gene TRBV29-1; D uncertain. Trimming cost V 0 bases and J 7 bases, with 9 bases left between them. Germline-derived CDR1 and CDR2 are SQVTM and ANQGSEA. The CDR3 consists of 12 residues. The CDR3 DNA follows: TGCAGCGTTGAAGAGCCTCCTGGTGGCTACACCTTC. It codes for CSVEEPPGGYTF.

V gene TRBV4-1 combines with J gene TRBJ2-2, with TRBD2 matching over 8 bases. V lost 6 bases, J lost 1 base, and 7 bases stayed unmatched. The CDR3 runs 16 residues. CDR1 is MGHRA, CDR2 YSYEKL, per germline. The CDR3: CASRTYSGENTGELFF. DNA for the CDR3: TGCGCCAGCAGGACCTATAGCGGGGAGAACACCGGGGAGCTGTTTTTT.

The sample holds a few counts of this clonotype. The rearrangement links TRBV10-3 to TRBJ2-1, with 9 bases fitting TRBD2. Germline CDR1 is ENHRY and CDR2 is SYGVKD. Trimming took 0 bases from V and 4 from J; bases not matched to a gene: 1. The CDR3 is 15 residues long. In nucleotides, the CDR3 is TGTGCCATCAGTGAGTCGACTAGCGGATACAATGAGCAGTTCTTC. This sequence encodes CAISESTSGYNEQFF.

The chain couples TRBV4-1 to TRBJ2-1; D may be TRBD2 (6 bases). Per germline, CDR1 MGHRA and CDR2 YSYEKL. V dropped 2 bases and J dropped 8 bases, with 34 bases sitting between them. The CDR3 covers 21 residues. CDR3 residues: CASSQKGGGNPGSLYGDEQFF. The CDR3, as DNA: TGCGCCAGCAGCCAAAAGGGAGGTGGCAACCCAGGATCGTTGTACGGCGATGAGCAGTTCTTC.

This rearrangement joins TRBV7-9 to TRBJ2-7, with D unclear. Deletions cut 6 bases from V and 2 bases from J, with 23 bases between. Germline assignment: CDR1 SEHNR and CDR2 FQNEAQ (reference sequence). The CDR3 is 17 residues long. The CDR3 protein is CASSRLANIGSAYEQYF. Here the CDR3 DNA reads TGTGCCAGCAGTCGGTTGGCTAATATCGGGTCCGCCTACGAGCAGTACTTC.

The V call is TRBV6-5, the J call TRBJ2-4, with D perhaps TRBD1 or TRBD2 (6 bases each). The last part of the DNA fits TRBJ2-7 better; the J call may be wrong. Per the germline V gene, CDR1 is MNHEY and CDR2 is SVGAGI. This CDR3 contains 17 residues. CDR3 DNA: TGTGCCAGCAGTTACGGTACGGTGGGGGGCAACTCCTACGAGCAGTACTTC. It yields the protein CASSYGTVGGNSYEQYF.

This chain links TRBV6-5 with TRBJ1-2, with D possibly being TRBD1 (6 bases). The ends were cut back, 6 bases at V and 7 bases at J, with 15 bases in the middle. Germline loops: CDR1 MNHEY, CDR2 SVGAGI. The CDR3 length is 13 residues. For the CDR3, the DNA is TGTGCCAGCAGATACGGGACACCATTTGGCTACACCTTC. Amino acid sequence: CASRYGTPFGYTF.

The chain couples TRBV20-1 to TRBJ2-1, with 8 bases aligning to TRBD2. Germline-derived CDR1 and CDR2 are DFQATT and SNEGSKA (reference sequence). CDR3 length: 16 residues. V gave up 0 bases and J gave up 4 bases; unmatched junction bases: 8. CDR3 in DNA: TGCAGTGCTAGAGATCTTGGGCGGGGGGAATACAATGAGCAGTTCTTC. Amino acid sequence: CSARDLGRGEYNEQFF.

The chain is built from TRBV29-1 and TRBJ1-1; D remains unclear. Germline V gene sequence: CDR1 SQVTM, CDR2 ANQGSEA. This CDR3 has 10 residues. The V end was cut by 3 bases, the J end by 7 bases, with 6 bases between. The CDR3: CSVERLEAFF. CDR3 coding DNA: TGCAGCGTTGAGCGGCTTGAAGCTTTCTTT.

The chain uses TRBV11-2 and TRBJ2-5; 7 bases fit TRBD2. CDR3 length: 16 residues. The V gene's germline CDR1 is SGHAT and CDR2 FQNNGV. J gave up 11 bases and V 1 base, and 16 bases lay outside the gene matches. DNA of the CDR3: TGTGCCAGCAGCTTAGCCGCCGGGACTATAAACAATGAGCAGTACTTC. Translation: CASSLAAGTINNEQYF. The full variable domain, its missing parts supplied by reference TRBV11-2 and TRBJ2-5, is EAGVAQSPRYKIIEKRQSVAFWCNPISGHATLYWYQQILGQGPKLLIQFQNNGVVDDSQLPKDRFSAERLKGVDSTLKIQPAKLEDSAVYLCASSLAAGTINNEQYFGPGTRLLVL.

The chain links TRBV5-6 to TRBJ1-2, with 8 bases fitting TRBD1. Losses at the gene ends were 1 base for V and 6 bases for J; bases not matched to a gene: 5. There are 14 residues in the CDR3. Germline V lookup: CDR1 SGHDT, CDR2 YYEEEE. CDR3 loop: CASSLQDRVHGYTF. The CDR3 region has the DNA TGTGCCAGCAGCTTGCAGGACAGGGTCCATGGCTACACCTTC.

The chain combines TRBV10-3 with TRBJ1-1; D unclear. V lost 8 bases and J 1 base, leaving 14 bases between the germline ends. The germline V gene has CDR1 ENHRY and CDR2 SYGVKD. This CDR3 is 14 amino acids long. This chain's CDR3 is CAISRARENTEAFF. As DNA, the CDR3 is TGTGCCATCTCGAGGGCGCGGGAGAACACTGAAGCTTTCTTT.

This chain joins TRBV2 and TRBJ1-5, with 8 bases lining up with TRBD1. The CDR3 extends over 14 amino acids. Germline-derived CDR1 and CDR2 are SNHLY and FYNNEI. The trim removed 6 bases at V and 5 bases at J, leaving 6 bases unmatched. The CDR3 DNA reads TGTGCCAGCAGGAGACAGGGGCAATATCAGCCCCAGCATTTT. Protein sequence: CASRRQGQYQPQHF.

With respect to this clonotype: At one of its ends the junction is not consistent with the germline gene, which may arise from a read error. V is TRBV29-1 and J is TRBJ2-2; either TRBD1 or TRBD2 may fit D (5 bases each). Germline V gives CDR1 SQVTM, CDR2 ANQGSEA. The CDR3 has 14 amino acids. CDR3 loop: CSVLSQGLSGVLFF. CDR3 nucleotide sequence: TGCAGCGTTCTGTCTCAGGGTTTATCCGGGGTGCTGTTTTTT.